This T cell receptor beta chain was identified during a study of graft-versus-host responses after intestinal transplantation. Study background: As for transplant type, recipients had multivisceral, liver-intestinal, or isolated intestinal grafts. Anti-thymocyte globulin induction was given to all recipients, followed by tacrolimus and steroids for three to four years.

Sequencing used immunoSEQ multiplex PCR; TCRdb keeps in-frame clones, though not all of them. The data show around 38,000 clones, with 75% to 90% seen just once and around 3.2% held by the top ten. Findings of the study overall: Peak circulating GvH clone levels tracked with early post-transplant HvG declines. In recipient marrow, GvH clones were found, and some appeared first in ileum or blood.

In germline, CDR1 is LNHDA, CDR2 SQIVND (reference sequence). This CDR3 spans 16 amino acids. Trimming took 3 bases from V and 0 from J, leaving 12 bases between them. A word on this clone: Its antigen remains unknown.

This TCR came from a human patient who received an intestinal transplant, so some T cells may come from the graft donor. The gene calls are TRBV19 and TRBJ1-5, with D possibly being TRBD1 (6 bases). The sample was PBMCs, taken 1,000 to 1,300 days after transplant. DNA of the CDR3: TGTGCCAGTAGTATTATCACAGGGAATAGCAATCAGCCCCAGCATTTT. Its protein is CASSIITGNSNQPQHF.